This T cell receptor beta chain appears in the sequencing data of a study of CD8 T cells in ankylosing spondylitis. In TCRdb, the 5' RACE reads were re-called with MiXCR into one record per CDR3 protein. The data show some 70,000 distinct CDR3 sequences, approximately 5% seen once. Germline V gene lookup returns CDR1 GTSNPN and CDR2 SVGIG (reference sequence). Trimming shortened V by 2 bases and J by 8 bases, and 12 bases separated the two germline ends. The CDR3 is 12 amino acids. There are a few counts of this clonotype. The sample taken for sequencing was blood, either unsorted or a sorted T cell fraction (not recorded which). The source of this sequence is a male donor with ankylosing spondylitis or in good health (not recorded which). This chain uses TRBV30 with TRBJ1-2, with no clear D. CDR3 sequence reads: CAWSRSGSGYTF. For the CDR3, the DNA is TGTGCCTGGAGTAGGTCCGGGTCCGGCTACACCTTC.